The T cell receptor (beta chain) under discussion was sequenced for a study of technical replicates of blood from a few donors. Sequencing used immunoSEQ multiplex PCR; TCRdb keeps in-frame clones, though not all of them. The sample has fewer than 85,000 clones, 90% to 95% seen once. The CDR3 sequence is 16 residues long. Germline V gene sequence: CDR1 SGHTA, CDR2 FQGNSA. With 4 bases clipped from V and 2 bases from J, the junction kept 6 bases outside the gene matches. This receptor was obtained from a human donor in good health. The V and J genes are TRBV7-2 and TRBJ2-5; 11 nucleotides agree with TRBD2. The sequenced sample was T cells isolated from PBMCs. The CDR3 DNA sequence: TGTGCCAGCAGCTCGACTAGCGGGATATTTCAAGAGACCCAGTACTTC. Residues: CASSSTSGIFQETQYF.